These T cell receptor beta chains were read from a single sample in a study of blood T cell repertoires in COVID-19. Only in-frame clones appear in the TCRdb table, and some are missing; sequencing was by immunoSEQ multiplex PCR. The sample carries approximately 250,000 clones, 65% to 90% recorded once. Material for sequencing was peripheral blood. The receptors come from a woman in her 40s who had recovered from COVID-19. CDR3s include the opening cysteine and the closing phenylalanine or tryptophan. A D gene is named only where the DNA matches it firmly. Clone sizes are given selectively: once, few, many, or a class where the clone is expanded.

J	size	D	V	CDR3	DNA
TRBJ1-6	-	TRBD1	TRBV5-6	CASSLGQGASSYNSPLHF	TGTGCCAGCAGCCTCGGACAGGGCGCCAGCTCCTATAATTCACCCCTCCACTTT
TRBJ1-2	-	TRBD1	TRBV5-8	CASSPWDSPDGYTF	TGTGCCAGCAGCCCCTGGGACAGCCCGGATGGCTACACCTTC
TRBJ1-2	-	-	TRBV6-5	CANLQENTNYGYTF	TGTGCCAACCTACAGGAGAACACTAACTATGGCTACACCTTC
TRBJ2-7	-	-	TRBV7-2	CASSLQGNPYEQYF	TGTGCCAGCAGCCTTCAGGGAAACCCCTACGAGCAGTACTTC
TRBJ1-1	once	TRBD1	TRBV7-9	CASSLPTGAGMLKTEAFF	TGTGCCAGCAGCTTACCGACAGGGGCAGGTATGTTGAAGACTGAAGCTTTCTTT
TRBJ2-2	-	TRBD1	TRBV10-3	CAIRAALDRGLSGELFF	TGTGCCATCAGGGCTGCCTTGGACAGGGGGCTGAGCGGGGAGCTGTTTTTT
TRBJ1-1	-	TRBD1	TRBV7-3	CASSSQGVGTEAFF	TGTGCCAGCAGCTCCCAGGGGGTTGGTACTGAAGCTTTCTTT
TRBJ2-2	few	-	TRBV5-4	CASSSTEPGELFF	TGTGCCAGCAGTTCGACGGAGCCCGGGGAGCTGTTTTTT
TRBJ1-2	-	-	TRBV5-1	CASSLAPQSNYGYTF	TGCGCCAGCAGCTTGGCCCCACAGAGTAACTATGGCTACACCTTC
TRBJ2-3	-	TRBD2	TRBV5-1	CASSLDLAGTDTQYF	TGCGCCAGCAGCTTGGATCTAGCGGGCACAGATACGCAGTATTTT
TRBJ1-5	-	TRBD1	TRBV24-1	CATSDTQGSHQPQHF	TGTGCCACCAGTGATACACAGGGGTCCCATCAGCCCCAGCATTTT
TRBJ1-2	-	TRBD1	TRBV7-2	CASSLVGVGTGNPDGYTF	TGTGCCAGCAGCTTAGTGGGGGTCGGGACAGGGAACCCGGATGGCTACACCTTC
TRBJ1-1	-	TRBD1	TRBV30	CAGRTGEDTEAFF	TGTGCCGGGCGGACAGGGGAGGACACTGAAGCTTTCTTT
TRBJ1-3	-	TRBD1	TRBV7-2	CASSPRTGGGGNTIYF	TGTGCCAGCAGCCCCCGCACAGGGGGCGGTGGAAACACCATATATTTT
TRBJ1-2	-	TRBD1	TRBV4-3	CASSLDRIYGYTF	TGCGCCAGCAGCCTGGACAGGATCTATGGCTACACCTTC
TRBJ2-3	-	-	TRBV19	CASSHGSDNTDTQYF	TGTGCCAGTAGCCACGGCTCTGACAACACAGATACGCAGTATTTT
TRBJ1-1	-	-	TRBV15	CATSRSWGVNTEAFF	TGTGCCACCAGCAGATCCTGGGGGGTGAACACTGAAGCTTTCTTT
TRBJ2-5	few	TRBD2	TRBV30	CACHQRGKETQYF	TGTGCCTGCCACCAGCGGGGAAAAGAGACCCAGTACTTC
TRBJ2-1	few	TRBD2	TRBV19	CASSIVGRLAGGNEQFF	TGTGCCAGTAGTATAGTCGGTCGGCTAGCGGGGGGAAATGAGCAGTTCTTC
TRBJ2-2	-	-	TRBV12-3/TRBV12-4	CASSRDTGELFF	TGTGCCAGCAGCCGGGACACCGGGGAGCTGTTTTTT
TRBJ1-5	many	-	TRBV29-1	CSVVQGSDQPQHF	TGCAGCGTTGTGCAGGGCTCGGATCAGCCCCAGCATTTT
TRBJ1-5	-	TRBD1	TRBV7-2	CASSLAGGYSQPQHF	TGTGCCAGCAGCTTGGCAGGGGGATATAGTCAGCCCCAGCATTTT
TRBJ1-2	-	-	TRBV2	CASGKDSPNYGYTF	TGTGCCAGCGGAAAGGACAGTCCTAACTATGGCTACACCTTC
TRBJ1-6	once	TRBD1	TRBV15	CATSQDRERSPLHF	TGTGCCACCAGCCAAGACAGGGAGCGGTCACCCCTCCACTTT
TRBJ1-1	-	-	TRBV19	CASSGLGGGNTEAFF	TGTGCCAGTAGTGGTCTGGGAGGGGGGAACACTGAAGCTTTCTTT
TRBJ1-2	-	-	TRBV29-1	CSSEGGDNYGYTF	TGCAGCTCTGAAGGCGGCGATAACTATGGCTACACCTTC
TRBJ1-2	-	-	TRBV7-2	CASSLRDTPASYGYTF	TGTGCCAGCAGCTTACGGGACACTCCCGCTTCCTATGGCTACACCTTC
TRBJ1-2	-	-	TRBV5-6	CASSLWGGSGYTF	TGTGCCAGCAGCTTGTGGGGAGGTAGTGGCTACACCTTC
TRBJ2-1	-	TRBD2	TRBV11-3	CASSLASGGKQFF	TGTGCCAGCAGCTTGGCTAGCGGGGGAAAGCAGTTCTTC
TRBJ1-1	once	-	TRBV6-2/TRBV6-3	CASSVKNTEAFF	TGTGCCAGCAGCGTCAAGAACACTGAAGCTTTCTTT
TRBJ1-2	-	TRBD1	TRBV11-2	CASSPNHFRGHGYTF	TGTGCCAGCAGCCCGAATCATTTCAGGGGGCATGGCTACACCTTC
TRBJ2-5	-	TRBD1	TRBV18	CASSPLRDSQETQYF	TGTGCCAGCTCACCACTGAGGGACAGCCAAGAGACCCAGTACTTC
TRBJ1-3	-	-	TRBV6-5	CASGFGNTIYF	TGTGCCAGCGGCTTCGGAAACACCATATATTTT
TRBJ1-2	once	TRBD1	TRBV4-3	CASSQDWQGANYGYTF	TGCGCCAGCAGCCAAGATTGGCAGGGGGCCAACTATGGCTACACCTTC
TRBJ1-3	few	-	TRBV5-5	CASSLGGNSGNTIYF	TGTGCCAGCAGCTTGGGCGGAAACTCTGGAAACACCATATATTTT
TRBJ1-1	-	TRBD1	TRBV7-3	CASSPRQGALAEAFF	TGTGCCAGCAGCCCTAGACAGGGGGCTTTGGCTGAAGCTTTCTTT
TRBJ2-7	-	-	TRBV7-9	CASSLISFGEQYF	TGTGCCAGCAGCTTAATTTCCTTCGGGGAGCAGTACTTC
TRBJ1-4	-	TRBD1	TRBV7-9	CASSLSTGSGEKLFF	TGTGCCAGCAGCTTATCGACAGGGTCGGGTGAAAAACTGTTTTTT
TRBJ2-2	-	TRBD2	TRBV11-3	CASSGLAGIGAGELFF	TGTGCCAGCAGTGGGCTAGCGGGAATTGGGGCCGGGGAGCTGTTTTTT
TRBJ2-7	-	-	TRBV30	CAWSAGLGESEQYF	TGTGCCTGGAGTGCAGGGTTGGGCGAATCCGAGCAGTACTTC
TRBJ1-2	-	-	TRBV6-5	CASKPYRNYGYTF	TGTGCCAGCAAACCCTACCGAAACTATGGCTACACCTTC
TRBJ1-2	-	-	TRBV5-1	CASSPGERYGYTF	TGCGCCAGCAGCCCCGGGGAGAGATATGGCTACACCTTC
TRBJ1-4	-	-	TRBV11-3	CASSLGEYEKLFF	TGTGCCAGCAGCTTAGGGGAGTACGAAAAACTGTTTTTT
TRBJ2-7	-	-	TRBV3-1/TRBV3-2	CASSLRRRDSYEQYF	TGTGCCAGCAGCCTCCGCCGAAGAGACTCCTACGAGCAGTACTTC
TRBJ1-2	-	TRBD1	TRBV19	CASILRDSYGYTF	TGTGCCAGTATCCTCCGGGACAGCTATGGCTACACCTTC
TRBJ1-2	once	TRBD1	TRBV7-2	CASSLTGGGGYTF	TGTGCCAGCAGCTTGACAGGGGGGGGTGGCTACACCTTC
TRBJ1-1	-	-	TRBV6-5	CASSYSSVESEAFF	TGTGCCAGCAGTTACTCGTCGGTAGAGAGTGAAGCTTTCTTT
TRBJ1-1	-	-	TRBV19	CASIRGDPNTEAFF	TGTGCCAGTATAAGGGGCGACCCAAACACTGAAGCTTTCTTT
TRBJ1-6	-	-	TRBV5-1	CASSSRMGAGDNSPLHF	TGCGCCAGCAGCTCGAGAATGGGGGCGGGGGATAATTCACCCCTCCACTTT
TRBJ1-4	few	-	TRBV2	CASRDAGGPRDEKLFF	TGTGCCAGCAGAGACGCGGGGGGCCCTCGAGACGAAAAACTGTTTTTT
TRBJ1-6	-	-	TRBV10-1	CASSEGGAEPDPPLHF	TGCGCCAGCAGTGAGGGGGGGGCCGAGCCAGATCCACCCCTCCACTTT
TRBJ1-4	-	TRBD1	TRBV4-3	CASSLGGANEKLFF	TGCGCCAGCAGCCTAGGGGGCGCGAATGAAAAACTGTTTTTT
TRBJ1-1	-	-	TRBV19	CASSITGRGYAEAFF	TGTGCCAGTAGTATCACCGGCAGGGGATATGCTGAAGCTTTCTTT
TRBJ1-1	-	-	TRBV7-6	CASSRNMNTEAFF	TGTGCCAGCAGCCGCAACATGAACACTGAAGCTTTCTTT
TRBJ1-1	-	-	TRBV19	CASVNRVSTEAFF	TGTGCCAGTGTTAACAGGGTGAGCACTGAAGCTTTCTTT
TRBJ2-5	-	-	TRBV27	CASSLSGSRGETQYF	TGTGCCAGCAGTTTATCCGGCAGCAGAGGAGAGACCCAGTACTTC
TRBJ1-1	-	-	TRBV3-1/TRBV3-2	CASQYDRDTEAFF	TGTGCCAGCCAATACGACCGGGACACTGAAGCTTTCTTT
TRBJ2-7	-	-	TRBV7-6	CASSLVRERSGEQYF	TGTGCCAGCAGCTTAGTGAGGGAAAGGTCGGGGGAGCAGTACTTC